Shown below are 5 T cell receptor beta chains from a single sample sequenced in a study of patients and donors after allogeneic stem cell transplantation. Via MiXCR, TCRdb re-called the RT-PCR reads, giving one row per CDR3 protein. This sample has roughly 940,000 distinct CDR3 sequences, with about a sixth found just once. What was sequenced was blood, either unsorted or a sorted T cell fraction (not recorded which). The receptors come from a human donor who was either an allogeneic HSCT recipient or a stem cell or donor lymphocyte infusion donor (not recorded which). It is not recorded whose cells these are; they may come from a transplant donor.

The J gene is TRBJ2-1, the V gene TRBV5-5, with 9 nucleotides matching TRBD1. This CDR3 is 15 amino acids long. The germline V gene encodes CDR1 SGHKS and CDR2 YYEKEE (reference sequence). The V and J ends lost 4 bases and 8 bases, in that order; junction bases with no gene match: 10. CDR3 nucleotide sequence: TGTGCCAGCAGCGGGGCGGGACAGGGTTCTTATGAGCAGTTCTTC. The encoded protein is CASSGAGQGSYEQFF.

This clonotype was detected many times. The V gene is TRBV12-3 or TRBV12-4, the J gene TRBJ2-2, with a tentative D call TRBD2 (7 bases). The CDR3 totals 13 residues. V shed 3 bases and J shed 6 bases, with 8 bases lying between them. DNA of the CDR3: TGTGCCAGCAGTTTGGGGGGGCCCGGGGAGCTGTTTTTT. Amino acids: CASSLGGPGELFF.

The chain links TRBV28 to TRBJ1-5; 9 bases align to TRBD1. The CDR3 covers 16 residues. The trim removed 3 bases at V and 3 bases at J, leaving 6 bases unmatched. The germline gives CDR1 MDHEN, CDR2 SYDVKM. The CDR3 region is CASSFPRDRVNQPQHF. The CDR3 DNA reads TGTGCCAGCAGTTTCCCCCGGGACAGGGTCAATCAGCCCCAGCATTTT.

The rearrangement joins TRBV12-3 or TRBV12-4 to TRBJ2-4; TRBD2 agrees at 7 bases. Germline trimming cut 5 bases from V and 8 bases from J; bases unmatched to any gene: 6. The CDR3 runs 13 residues. The chain's CDR3 is CASSTSAGHIQYF. Written as DNA, the CDR3 is TGTGCCAGCAGTACTAGCGCGGGCCACATTCAGTACTTC.

This clonotype came up a few times. This chain connects TRBV7-2 to TRBJ2-5; 8 nucleotides line up with TRBD2. The CDR3 is made up of 13 amino acids. The germline CDR1 and CDR2 sequences are SGHTA and FQGNSA. The ends lost 11 bases at V and 5 bases at J; junction bases unmatched: 10. For the CDR3, the DNA is TGTGCCGGAAGGCGGGGGGCGGGGGAGACCCAGTACTTC. Its translation is CAGRRGAGETQYF.